Presented here are 27 T cell receptor beta chains from one specimen sequenced in a study of CD8 T cells in ankylosing spondylitis (dated by TCRdb to 2016 to 2017). Libraries were constructed by 5' RACE. Sequencing relied on an Illumina HiSeq 2500. TCRdb handled the public reads itself, with Q25 trimming in fastp and clone calling in MiXCR, and kept productive beta chains. Under each unique CDR3 protein, matching rows form one entry showing the most common genes and DNA. Recorded for this sample are around 150,000 distinct CDR3 sequences; 40% to 50% of them occurred a single time. Nearly 15% of the sample is held by the ten biggest clonotypes. The specimen sequenced was synovial fluid, either unsorted or a sorted T cell fraction (not recorded which). All receptors come from a male donor with ankylosing spondylitis.

This chain connects TRBV5-6 to TRBJ2-1; possibly TRBD1 for D (5 bases). The CDR3 sequence is 14 residues long. Trimming removed 0 bases from V and 15 bases from J, with 19 bases in between. The germline CDR1 and CDR2 sequences are SGHDT and YYEEEE. The CDR3 here is CASSLVDRTSWRFF. The CDR3 nucleotides are TGTGCCAGCAGCTTGGTCGACAGAACTTCATGGCGGTTCTTC.

This clonotype was counted between two and nine times. This chain links TRBV29-1 with TRBJ2-3; possible D gene TRBD2, 5 bases. CDR1 and CDR2 from the germline V gene are SQVTM and ANQGSEA. This CDR3 spans 14 amino acids. V shed 3 bases and J shed 3 bases, with 13 bases lying between them. CDR3 sequence (DNA): TGCAGCGTTGACATGAGGGATCGGACAGATACGCAGTATTTT. Translated, it gives CSVDMRDRTDTQYF.

This chain joins TRBV7-4 and TRBJ2-5, with 7 bases lining up with TRBD2. V was clipped by 10 bases and J by 0 bases; unmatched bases: 8. The CDR3 totals 14 residues. Germline values: CDR1 SGHVT, CDR2 SQSDAQ. The CDR3 DNA reads as TGTGCCATCAGTGGCGGGGGAAACCAAGAGACCCAGTACTTC. It encodes CAISGGGNQETQYF.

In its sample, this clonotype was seen once. The chain joins TRBV2 to TRBJ2-2, with 14 bases identical to TRBD2. CDR1 SNHLY and CDR2 FYNNEI come from the germline V gene. CDR3 size: 17 residues. The V segment lost 6 bases and the J segment 8 bases; nucleotides outside the gene matches: 11. This CDR3 reads CASSRFRLAGGPGELFF. The CDR3 region has the DNA TGTGCCAGCAGCCGATTCCGACTAGCGGGAGGGCCAGGGGAGCTGTTTTTT.

The genes are TRBV20-1 and TRBJ2-5, with 9 bases aligning to TRBD1. Losses at the gene ends were 7 bases for V and 0 bases for J; bases not matched to a gene: 6. This CDR3 region has 14 residues. Germline values: CDR1 DFQATT, CDR2 SNEGSKA (reference sequence). CDR3 in amino acids: CSVTTGGHQETQYF. DNA of the CDR3: TGCAGTGTCACGACAGGGGGGCACCAAGAGACCCAGTACTTC.

On this clonotype: Since a much larger clone is just one base distant, this may be a read error. The V and J genes are TRBV5-4 and TRBJ1-1; D gene unclear. The V end was cut by 4 bases, the J end by 2 bases, with 3 bases between. The length of the CDR3 is 11 residues. The germline CDR1 and CDR2 sequences are SGHNT and YYREEE (reference sequence). The CDR3 protein is CASSINTEAFF. The CDR3 bases are TGTGCCAGCAGCATAAACACTGAAGCTTTCTTT.

The V and J genes are TRBV6-1 and TRBJ1-1; D is possibly TRBD1 (5 bases). Germline V CDR1 and CDR2: MNHNS, SASEGT. With 7 bases removed from V and 5 bases from J, the gap between germline ends came to 14 bases. The CDR3 has 13 residues. CDR3 amino acids: CASTSGGLTEAFF. The DNA for the CDR3 is TGTGCCAGCACCAGTGGGGGGTTGACTGAAGCTTTCTTT.

This clonotype has only a few counts. V and J are TRBV29-1 and TRBJ2-1; D is perhaps TRBD2 (6 bases). CDR1 is SQVTM, CDR2 ANQGSEA, per germline. There are 17 residues in the CDR3. V lost 0 bases and J 7 bases, leaving 22 bases between the germline ends. CDR3 sequence: CSVEDLGGDSPANEQFF. In DNA form, the CDR3 reads TGCAGCGTTGAAGATCTGGGGGGTGACAGCCCGGCGAATGAGCAGTTCTTC.

This clonotype was detected ten times or more. The gene calls are TRBV20-1 and TRBJ2-7; 9 bases agree with TRBD2. Germline CDR1 DFQATT, CDR2 SNEGSKA (reference sequence). After removal of 3 bases from V and 6 bases from J, the junction contained 15 bases not matched to a gene. This CDR3 region has 16 residues. CDR3 in DNA: TGCAGTGCTAGTTCCCTCGACAGTAGCGGGAGTGGCGAGCAGTACTTC. Translated, it gives CSASSLDSSGSGEQYF.

This chain links TRBV4-3 with TRBJ2-7; 9 bases line up with TRBD1. This CDR3 comprises 14 residues. Looked up from germline, CDR1 is LGHNA and CDR2 is YSLEER. Trimming cost V 3 bases and J 3 bases; bases outside gene matches: 3. The CDR3 coding sequence is TGCGCCAGCAGCCAGGCGACAGGGGGCTACGAGCAGTACTTC. Translation gives CASSQATGGYEQYF.

A word on this clonotype: The final CDR3 position lacks the conserved phenylalanine or tryptophan, pointing to a likely read error. This sequence joins TRBV7-8 and TRBJ1-1; 7 bases line up with TRBD1. CDR3 length equals 18 residues. The V gene end was trimmed by 5 bases and the J gene end by 1 base; junction bases not matched to a gene: 16. CDR1 and CDR2 from the germline V gene are SGHVS and FQNEAQ. CDR3 sequence reads: CASSPTSALQGRNTEAFL. DNA for the CDR3: TGTGCCAGCAGCCCAACCTCAGCGCTACAGGGGAGGAACACTGAAGCTTTCCTT.

This clonotype was seen a few times. The J gene is TRBJ1-2, the V gene TRBV27; 7 bases map to TRBD1. The CDR3 has 17 residues. The V gene's germline CDR1 is MNHEY and CDR2 SMNVEV (reference sequence). The V segment lost 6 bases and the J segment 2 bases; nucleotides outside the gene matches: 15. CDR3 sequence (DNA): TGTGCCAGCAGCCTCCTCGGACAGGAACCTAGAAACTATGGCTACACCTTC. This encodes CASSLLGQEPRNYGYTF.

V usage is TRBV28 and J usage is TRBJ2-5; 8 bases align to TRBD2. J gave up 3 bases and V 2 bases, and 5 bases lay outside the gene matches. This CDR3 is built from 15 residues. Per germline, CDR1 MDHEN and CDR2 SYDVKM. The CDR3: CASSLALAEKETQYF. The CDR3 region has the DNA TGTGCCAGCAGTTTAGCACTAGCGGAAAAAGAGACCCAGTACTTC.

V gene TRBV29-1 combines with J gene TRBJ1-2; D possibly corresponds to TRBD1 (5 bases). The germline gives CDR1 SQVTM, CDR2 ANQGSEA. CDR3 length: 14 residues. V lost 3 bases, J lost 4 bases, and 15 bases lay in between. The CDR3 DNA reads as TGCAGCGTTGAGGCGGTTCGACAGATCTATGGCTACACCTTC. It encodes CSVEAVRQIYGYTF.

This clonotype turned up a few times. The chain recombines TRBV7-8 with TRBJ2-7, with D perhaps matching TRBD1 or TRBD2 (6 bases each). The CDR3 consists of 15 residues. Trimming left V 4 bases short and J 4 bases short, with 17 bases between. Germline CDR1 reads SGHVS; CDR2 reads FQNEAQ. The CDR3 reads CASSSFTGARYEQYF. CDR3 in DNA: TGTGCCAGCAGCTCCTTTACGGGGGCGAGATACGAGCAGTACTTC.

In this sample, this clonotype turned up a few times. The V gene is TRBV29-1, the J gene TRBJ2-1; weak D call: TRBD1 (6 bases). Germline values: CDR1 SQVTM, CDR2 ANQGSEA. The V gene lost 6 bases and the J gene lost 3 bases, with 15 bases spanning the gap. The length of the CDR3 is 14 residues. CDR3 sequence: CSVPYRVDYNEQFF. The CDR3 bases are TGCAGCGTGCCCTACAGGGTTGACTACAATGAGCAGTTCTTC.

The CDR3 is CASTWQINTEAFF. The CDR3 DNA reads TGTGCCAGCACCTGGCAAATTAACACTGAAGCTTTCTTT. The V and J genes are TRBV28 and TRBJ1-1; no definite D call. There are 13 residues in the CDR3. V was trimmed by 7 bases and J by 2 bases, leaving 11 bases between them. Germline CDR1 MDHEN, CDR2 SYDVKM. The full variable domain, in which reference TRBV28 and TRBJ1-1 provide the parts outside the CDR3, is DVKVTQSSRYLVKRTGEKVFLECVQDMDHENMFWYRQDPGLGLRLIYFSYDVKMKEKGDIPEGYSVSREKKERFSLILESASTNQTSMYLCASTWQINTEAFFGQGTRLTVV.

This clonotype was seen more than once but under ten times. The rearrangement joins TRBV7-9 to TRBJ2-7; no definite D call. The V end lost 1 base, the J end lost 4 bases, and 5 bases lay between the germline ends. CDR3 size: 12 residues. CDR1 SEHNR and CDR2 FQNEAQ come from the germline V gene (reference sequence). In DNA form, the CDR3 reads TGTGCCAGCAGCTTAGGAGAATACGAGCAGTACTTC. This translates into CASSLGEYEQYF.

Only one count was recorded for this clonotype. The V gene is TRBV6-4, the J gene TRBJ2-1; 10 bases map to TRBD2. The trim removed 5 bases at V and 4 bases at J, leaving 11 bases unmatched. Germline V gene sequence: CDR1 MRHNA, CDR2 SNTAGT. The length of the CDR3 is 17 residues. CDR3 sequence reads: CASSPGGAGGLYNEQFF. The CDR3 DNA is TGTGCCAGCAGTCCCGGAGGAGCGGGAGGGTTGTACAATGAGCAGTTCTTC.

This clonotype was counted between two and nine times. The chain has TRBV4-1 and TRBJ1-2, with 7 positions matching TRBD1. J gave up 4 bases and V 0 bases, and 8 bases lay outside the gene matches. Germline CDR1 is MGHRA and CDR2 is YSYEKL. This CDR3 spans 16 amino acids. DNA for the CDR3: TGCGCCAGCAGCCAAGATGGGGTAGGGGGCGGCTATGGCTACACCTTC. Residues: CASSQDGVGGGYGYTF.

This chain joins TRBV29-1 and TRBJ1-4, with a tentative D call TRBD1 (5 bases). The length of the CDR3 is 14 residues. CDR1 is SQVTM, CDR2 ANQGSEA, per germline. Trimming removed 4 bases at V and 2 bases at J, with 11 bases between. CDR3 sequence (DNA): TGCAGCGTTGGGGACTCCCCCACTAATGAAAAACTGTTTTTT. This codes for CSVGDSPTNEKLFF.

This clonotype was seen once. Its ends do not fully match the called genes, so a read error is possible. The chain has TRBV5-8 and TRBJ2-7, with D possibly being TRBD2 (5 bases). This CDR3 spans 13 amino acids. Germline CDR1 reads SGHTS; CDR2 reads YDEGEE. For the CDR3, the DNA is TGTGCCATCAGCTCGGGGATCAATTACGAGCAGTACTTC. Translated: CAISSGINYEQYF.

This sequence joins TRBV29-1 and TRBJ2-7, with D perhaps TRBD2 (5 bases). V lost 2 bases and J 2 bases, leaving 10 bases between the germline ends. The CDR3 has 13 amino acids. Germline V lookup: CDR1 SQVTM, CDR2 ANQGSEA. CDR3 bases: TGCAGCGTTGAAAGATCGGGAACCTACGAGCAGTACTTC. It translates to CSVERSGTYEQYF.

This clonotype turned up a few times. V usage is TRBV4-1 and J usage is TRBJ2-7; tentative D call: TRBD1 (6 bases). The length of the CDR3 is 16 residues. Between the trimmed V and J ends, which lost 2 bases and 0 bases, there was a span of 14 bases. Germline lookup yields CDR1 MGHRA and CDR2 YSYEKL. CDR3 DNA: TGCGCCAGCAGCCAAAACAGGGATCTTCTCTCCTACGAGCAGTACTTC. Translated, it gives CASSQNRDLLSYEQYF.

The chain joins TRBV11-1 to TRBJ2-1, with a weak D call TRBD2 (5 bases). The V gene's germline CDR1 is SGHAT and CDR2 FQDESV (reference sequence). The length of the CDR3 is 18 residues. V was shortened by 4 bases and J by 0 bases, with 19 bases between the two germline ends. CDR3: CASSSLGSSSSSYNEQFF. The CDR3 region has the DNA TGTGCCAGCAGCTCCCTAGGGAGCTCGTCGAGCTCCTACAATGAGCAGTTCTTC.

In this sample, this clonotype turned up a few times. This chain uses TRBV7-2 with TRBJ2-7, with TRBD2 identical over 7 bases. CDR1 is SGHTA, CDR2 FQGNSA, per germline. V dropped 2 bases and J dropped 5; count of bases not matched to a gene: 6. The CDR3 covers 14 residues. The CDR3 sequence: CASSLLAGVNEQYF. The CDR3 DNA is TGTGCCAGCAGCTTACTGGCGGGAGTCAACGAGCAGTACTTC.

This clonotype was recorded a few times. The chain recombines TRBV12-3 or TRBV12-4 with TRBJ1-3, with TRBD1 identical over 7 bases. This CDR3 has 14 amino acids. J lost 4 bases, V lost 5 bases, and 5 bases had no gene match. The CDR3: CASSQGVRGNTIYF. For the CDR3, the DNA is TGTGCCAGCAGTCAGGGGGTACGGGGAAACACCATATATTTT.